This T cell receptor beta chain was identified in a study of CD8 T cells in Susac syndrome. Study information: Susac syndrome patients were untreated, on corticosteroids with some adding intravenous immunoglobulin, or on intravenous immunoglobulin only.

In Susac syndrome patients, recently defined diagnostic criteria for definite or probable disease were met. An input of about 0.5 to 1 ug of RNA was subjected to reverse transcription using random hexamers. The method of amplification for TCR beta CDR3 was immunoSEQ multiplex PCR, covering 54 Vbeta and 13 Jbeta. TCRdb redid the calling of the immunoSEQ multiplex PCR reads with MiXCR, one entry per CDR3 protein. The data show around 150,000 distinct CDR3 sequences, 95% seen once. Germline assignment: CDR1 SGHVS and CDR2 FNYEAQ. The CDR3 sequence is 14 residues long. Trimming removed 1 base from V and 7 bases from J; junction bases left unmatched: 6.

Sequencing was performed on CD8+ T cells from PBMCs. This rearrangement joins TRBV7-6 to TRBJ2-7; 8 bases are a match to TRBD2. The receptor was isolated from a human donor with Susac syndrome. As DNA, the CDR3 is TGTGCCAGCAGCTTAGTTCTCGGGGGGGAGGAGCAGTACTTC. Protein sequence: CASSLVLGGEEQYF.